Shown below are 21 T cell receptor beta chains from a single sample sequenced in a study of blood T cell repertoires in COVID-19. The data were produced by immunoSEQ multiplex PCR, yet TCRdb's version contains in-frame clones alone and is incomplete. Of approximately 280,000 clones in the sample, approximately 82% were seen once. The sequencing sample was made of PBMCs or T cells enriched from blood (not recorded which). The receptors derive from a man aged 35 to 55 who had been exposed to COVID-19.

The chain employs TRBV29-1 and TRBJ2-7; 11 bases agree with TRBD2. CDR3 length equals 13 residues. The germline gives CDR1 SQVTM, CDR2 ANQGSEA. The ends lost 7 bases at V and 5 bases at J; junction bases unmatched: 7. CDR3 DNA: TGCAGCGGGCGTGGGACTAGCGGTAACGAGCAGTACTTC. Translating gives CSGRGTSGNEQYF.

V usage is TRBV2 and J usage is TRBJ2-7, with a tentative D call TRBD2 (5 bases). V was cut by 2 bases and J by 5 bases, with 19 bases left in between. Germline CDR1 is SNHLY and CDR2 is FYNNEI. This CDR3 comprises 16 residues. This CDR3 reads CASSELLWRAADEQYF. Written as DNA, the CDR3 is TGTGCCAGCAGTGAACTGCTGTGGAGAGCGGCCGACGAGCAGTACTTC.

The chain has TRBV9 and TRBJ1-2; 9 bases are a match to TRBD1. CDR3 length equals 17 residues. Germline-derived CDR1 and CDR2 are SGDLS and YYNGEE. The J segment lost 1 base and the V segment lost 1 base, leaving 8 bases of the junction unmatched. For the CDR3, the DNA is TGTGCCAGCAGCGTAAACGGGACAGGGTGGAATAACTATGGCTACACCTTC. Protein: CASSVNGTGWNNYGYTF. The complete variable domain, with remaining parts taken from reference TRBV9 and TRBJ1-2, reads DSGVTQTPKHLITATGQRVTLRCSPRSGDLSVYWYQQSLDQGLQFLIQYYNGEERAKGNILERFSAQQFPDLHSELNLSSLELGDSALYFCASSVNGTGWNNYGYTFGSGTRLTVV.

The chain links TRBV30 to TRBJ1-3; 7 bases match TRBD1. The CDR3 sequence is 13 residues long. CDR1 and CDR2 (germline): GTSNPN, SVGIG (reference sequence). V lost 5 bases to trimming and J lost 4 bases; unmatched junction nucleotides: 5. This CDR3 is CAWGTASGNTIYF. The CDR3, as DNA: TGTGCCTGGGGGACAGCCTCAGGAAACACCATATATTTT.

The rearrangement joins TRBV5-1 to TRBJ2-1, with 10 positions matching TRBD1. The germline gives CDR1 SGHRS, CDR2 YFSETQ. With V trimmed by 3 bases and J by 5 bases, 5 bases remained unmatched. This CDR3 has 15 amino acids. As DNA, the CDR3 is TGCGCCAGCAGCTCTCGGGACAGGGGAGACAATGAGCAGTTCTTC. Protein: CASSSRDRGDNEQFF.

This chain joins TRBV6-2 or TRBV6-3 and TRBJ1-5; possible D gene TRBD1, 5 bases. Trimming left V 6 bases short and J 6 bases short, with 15 bases between. Germline assignment: CDR1 MNHEY and CDR2 SVGEGT. The CDR3 contains 14 residues. The DNA for the CDR3 is TGTGCCAGCAGCAACTTTGGGGCGAGTCAGCCCCAGCATTTT. This translates into CASSNFGASQPQHF.

In DNA form, the CDR3 reads TGTGCCAGTGGAAACACCGGGACAAAACTAGCCAAAAACATTCAGTACTTC. Encoded protein: CASGNTGTKLAKNIQYF. The rearrangement links TRBV19 to TRBJ2-4, with D possibly matching TRBD1 (6 bases). There are 17 residues in the CDR3. V was pared by 8 bases and J by 0 bases, with 20 bases between. The germline V gene encodes CDR1 LNHDA and CDR2 SQIVND (reference sequence).

The V and J genes are TRBV10-3 and TRBJ1-3, with a tentative D call TRBD1 (5 bases). CDR1 is ENHRY and CDR2 is SYGVKD in the germline V gene. V lost 0 bases and J 2 bases, leaving 14 bases between the germline ends. The CDR3 runs to 17 residues. The CDR3 loop is CAISESLGGAAGNTIYF. The CDR3 bases are TGTGCCATCAGTGAGTCGCTGGGGGGAGCGGCTGGAAACACCATATATTTT.

The V and J genes are TRBV6-5 and TRBJ1-1, with D hard to call. Germline V gene sequence: CDR1 MNHEY, CDR2 SVGAGI. The length of the CDR3 is 12 residues. The ends were cut back, 8 bases at V and 6 bases at J, with 13 bases in the middle. DNA of the CDR3: TGTGCCAGCTTCGGGGTTCGCTCTGAAGCTTTCTTT. Translation gives CASFGVRSEAFF.

The CDR3 DNA sequence: TGTGCCTGGAAAGCTAGCGGGATTTTCTCAGATACGCAGTATTTT. As protein: CAWKASGIFSDTQYF. This sequence joins TRBV30 and TRBJ2-3; the match to TRBD2 covers 9 bases. J was trimmed by 4 bases and V by 4 bases; bases with no gene match: 9. Germline V lookup: CDR1 GTSNPN, CDR2 SVGIG (reference sequence). The CDR3 totals 15 residues.

The chain employs TRBV18 and TRBJ1-5; weak D call: TRBD1 (5 bases). Trimming pared 3 bases from V and 0 bases from J, leaving 24 bases between. CDR1 and CDR2 from the germline V gene are KGHSH and LQKENI. The CDR3 loop spans 20 amino acids. This CDR3 is CASSPPPDSSPWLSNQPQHF. The CDR3 coding sequence is TGTGCCAGCTCACCCCCGCCTGACAGTAGCCCCTGGCTTAGCAATCAGCCCCAGCATTTT.

This clone was observed once. The rearrangement joins TRBV9 to TRBJ2-3; weak D call: TRBD1 (6 bases). The CDR3 totals 15 residues. With 4 bases removed from V and 1 base from J, the gap between germline ends came to 13 bases. Per germline, CDR1 SGDLS and CDR2 YYNGEE. Here the CDR3 reads CASSPQGWGTDTQYF. CDR3 coding DNA: TGTGCCAGCAGCCCACAGGGTTGGGGCACAGATACGCAGTATTTT.

The gene calls are TRBV3-1 (or the pseudogene TRBV3-2) and TRBJ2-5, with D possibly being TRBD2 (6 bases). Germline lookup yields CDR1 LGHDT and CDR2 YNNKEL (reference sequence). The ends were cut back, 4 bases at V and 5 bases at J, with 17 bases in the middle. The CDR3 has 15 residues. The CDR3 DNA reads TGTGCCAGCAGCCCCGACCGGGGAGGCGGTGAGACCCAGTACTTC. Amino acid sequence: CASSPDRGGGETQYF.

The chain couples TRBV24-1 to TRBJ2-7; 7 positions match TRBD1. The V and J ends lost 8 bases and 6 bases, in that order; junction bases with no gene match: 9. The CDR3 is 13 amino acids. Germline lookup yields CDR1 KGHDR and CDR2 SFDVKD. The CDR3 here is CATKAGGEAEQYF. Here the CDR3 DNA reads TGTGCCACCAAGGCAGGGGGTGAGGCCGAGCAGTACTTC.

The rearrangement links TRBV19 to TRBJ1-2, with D maybe TRBD1 (5 bases). V was trimmed by 5 bases and J by 6 bases, leaving 10 bases between them. Germline loops: CDR1 LNHDA, CDR2 SQIVND (reference sequence). The CDR3 spans 12 residues. CDR3 region: CASSPQDHGYTF. In nucleotides, the CDR3 is TGTGCCAGTAGTCCACAGGACCATGGCTACACCTTC.

This clone was seen a single time. The CDR3 region is CASSYSSTNEQFF. The DNA for the CDR3 is TGTGCCAGCAGTTACTCGAGCACGAATGAGCAGTTCTTC. The V and J genes are TRBV6-5 and TRBJ2-1; D is uncertain. The CDR3 has 13 amino acids. Looked up from germline, CDR1 is MNHEY and CDR2 is SVGAGI. V lost 0 bases, J lost 7 bases, and 7 bases lay in between.

J is TRBJ2-5 and V is TRBV10-2; 10 bases map to TRBD2. Trimming removed 3 bases from V and 0 bases from J; junction bases left unmatched: 4. Germline values: CDR1 WSHSY, CDR2 SAAADI. The CDR3 sequence is 16 residues long. The CDR3 loop reads CASSEGTSAYQETQYF. Here the CDR3 DNA reads TGCGCCAGCAGTGAAGGGACTAGCGCATACCAAGAGACCCAGTACTTC.

Worth noting for this clone: In the same sample, other DNA sequences code for this CDR3. The genes are TRBV30 and TRBJ2-3; D remains unclear. Trimming left V 0 bases short and J 1 base short, with 5 bases between. The length of the CDR3 is 13 residues. CDR1 is GTSNPN, CDR2 SVGIG, per germline (reference sequence). CDR3 sequence (DNA): TGTGCCTGGAGTGTGTCGGGCACAGATACGCAGTATTTT. Protein: CAWSVSGTDTQYF.

V gene TRBV7-3 combines with J gene TRBJ2-1; no firm D call. The CDR3 has 13 amino acids. CDR1 and CDR2 from the germline V gene are SGHTA and FQGTGA. The V end was cut by 1 base, the J end by 5 bases, with 6 bases between. The CDR3 DNA sequence: TGTGCCAGCAGCTTAATGGCGGACAATGAGCAGTTCTTC. Encoded protein: CASSLMADNEQFF. The complete variable domain, with remaining parts taken from reference TRBV7-3 and TRBJ2-1, reads GAGVSQTPSNKVTEKGKYVELRCDPISGHTALYWYRQSLGQGPEFLIYFQGTGAADDSGLPNDRFFAVRPEGSVSTLKIQRTERGDSAVYLCASSLMADNEQFFGPGTRLTVL.

The V gene is TRBV7-9, the J gene TRBJ1-1, with 7 bases aligning to TRBD1. The trim removed 5 bases at V and 2 bases at J, leaving 5 bases unmatched. This CDR3 spans 14 amino acids. Per the germline V gene, CDR1 is SEHNR and CDR2 is FQNEAQ (reference sequence). The CDR3 loop is CASSTRQGNTEAFF. The CDR3 DNA sequence: TGTGCCAGCAGCACCCGACAGGGAAACACTGAAGCTTTCTTT.

The genes are TRBV5-1 and TRBJ2-5; 7 positions match TRBD1. With 0 bases clipped from V and 4 bases from J, the junction kept 6 bases outside the gene matches. This CDR3 comprises 15 residues. Germline V lookup: CDR1 SGHRS, CDR2 YFSETQ. CDR3 region: CASSLAGTARETQYF. CDR3 coding DNA: TGCGCCAGCAGCTTGGCTGGGACAGCCCGAGAGACCCAGTACTTC. The full variable domain, in which reference TRBV5-1 and TRBJ2-5 provide the parts outside the CDR3, is KAGVTQTPRYLIKTRGQQVTLSCSPISGHRSVSWYQQTPGQGLQFLFEYFSETQRNKGNFPGRFSGRQFSNSRSEMNVSTLELGDSALYLCASSLAGTARETQYFGPGTRLLVL.